A single sample gave rise to the 10 T cell receptor beta chains below, sequenced in a study of CD8+ T cells in alopecia areata. RNA was isolated and reverse transcribed to cDNA, the sequencing template. Only in-frame clones appear in the TCRdb table, and some are missing; sequencing was by immunoSEQ multiplex PCR. Here the sample spans hundreds of thousands of clones, nearly 60% being singletons. Treatment meaning: oral pan-JAK inhibitor, 5-10 mg twice daily. This sample comprised CD4+ T cells sorted from blood, obtained at week 24, from a patient treated with tofacitinib. Receptors were obtained from a human donor with alopecia areata.

This clone was counted between two and nine times. This chain links TRBV18 with TRBJ1-1, with D unclear. CDR1 KGHSH and CDR2 LQKENI come from the germline V gene. The CDR3 covers 12 residues. V lost 8 bases and J lost 3, with 10 bases in between. Written as DNA, the CDR3 is TGTGCCAGCACTATGTTCGACACTGAAGCTTTCTTT. Protein sequence: CASTMFDTEAFF.

This clone has more than one count but fewer than ten. V is TRBV14 and J is TRBJ2-1, with D perhaps TRBD1 (5 bases). The CDR3 length is 13 residues. Trimming took off 5 bases at V and 3 bases at J, with 8 bases between the two ends. Germline CDR1 SGHDN, CDR2 FVKESK. The CDR3 region has the DNA TGTGCCAGCAGCGGACAAAACTACAATGAGCAGTTCTTC. Its translation is CASSGQNYNEQFF.

This clone was found a few times. This chain connects TRBV4-3 to TRBJ2-3; 11 bases are a match to TRBD2. In germline, CDR1 is LGHNA, CDR2 YSLEER. J was trimmed by 6 bases and V by 4 bases; bases with no gene match: 6. The CDR3 consists of 15 residues. CDR3: CASSPSGGRSDTQYF. As DNA, the CDR3 is TGCGCCAGCAGCCCTAGCGGGGGGAGGTCGGATACGCAGTATTTT.

J is TRBJ1-1 and V is TRBV29-1; unclear D gene. The ends were cut back, 3 bases at V and 8 bases at J, with 10 bases in the middle. Per the germline V gene, CDR1 is SQVTM and CDR2 is ANQGSEA. CDR3 length: 11 residues. The chain's CDR3 is CSVEEIGEAFF. The CDR3 DNA is TGCAGCGTTGAGGAGATCGGCGAAGCTTTCTTT.

This chain connects TRBV6-5 to TRBJ2-2; D gene ambiguous. This CDR3 comprises 15 residues. Trimming left V 6 bases short and J 4 bases short, with 15 bases between. The germline CDR1 and CDR2 sequences are MNHEY and SVGAGI. CDR3 nucleotides: TGTGCCAGCAGCCTGCTGAGCCGGAGCACCGGGGAGCTGTTTTTT. Its translation: CASSLLSRSTGELFF.

V is TRBV29-1 and J is TRBJ2-2, with D perhaps matching TRBD1 or TRBD2 (5 bases each). Trimming removed 4 bases from V and 6 bases from J, with 12 bases in between. CDR3 length: 13 residues. Germline V gene lookup returns CDR1 SQVTM and CDR2 ANQGSEA. CDR3 residues: CSVARQGPGELFF. In DNA form, the CDR3 reads TGCAGCGTTGCGCGTCAGGGACCCGGGGAGCTGTTTTTT.

This chain links TRBV7-6 with TRBJ2-1; 10 bases map to TRBD2. V dropped 4 bases and J dropped 4; count of bases not matched to a gene: 4. The CDR3 spans 15 residues. Looked up from germline, CDR1 is SGHVS and CDR2 is FNYEAQ. The CDR3 is CASSSGLAAYNEQFF. CDR3 sequence (DNA): TGTGCCAGCAGCTCCGGACTAGCGGCTTACAATGAGCAGTTCTTC.

The chain couples TRBV5-1 to TRBJ1-1; D is unclear. The V gene lost 0 bases and the J gene lost 2 bases, with 8 bases spanning the gap. Germline-derived CDR1 and CDR2 are SGHRS and YFSETQ. There are 14 residues in the CDR3. The CDR3 coding sequence is TGCGCCAGCAGCTTGGCCTTGGGTAACACTGAAGCTTTCTTT. Protein product: CASSLALGNTEAFF.

The chain employs TRBV5-1 and TRBJ2-1, with a weak D call TRBD1 (6 bases). Per germline, CDR1 SGHRS and CDR2 YFSETQ. CDR3 length: 15 amino acids. V was clipped by 3 bases and J by 3 bases, with 13 bases between them. The CDR3 DNA is TGCGCCAGCAGCTCGACAGGACCCGGCTACAATGAGCAGTTCTTC. Amino acid sequence: CASSSTGPGYNEQFF.

The rearrangement links TRBV30 to TRBJ2-1, with 12 bases matching TRBD2. Germline trimming cut 4 bases from V and 8 bases from J; bases unmatched to any gene: 9. The CDR3 spans 15 residues. Looked up from germline, CDR1 is GTSNPN and CDR2 is SVGIG (reference sequence). The CDR3 spells CAWTRGLAGGYEQFF. CDR3 bases: TGTGCCTGGACCCGGGGTCTAGCGGGGGGGTATGAGCAGTTCTTC.